These 6 T cell receptor beta chains came from one sample sequenced in a study of blood T cell repertoires in COVID-19. The method was immunoSEQ multiplex PCR; TCRdb's version includes in-frame clones alone and lacks a portion of them. The sample holds approximately 300,000 clones; around 90% are singletons and the top ten take 6% to 7%. Material for sequencing was peripheral blood. The receptors were sampled from a woman in her thirties with COVID-19, enrolled during active disease.

This clone appeared a single time. V gene TRBV2 combines with J gene TRBJ1-4, with TRBD1 matching over 12 bases. The ends lost 6 bases at V and 13 bases at J; junction bases unmatched: 6. The CDR3 consists of 13 residues. Looked up from germline, CDR1 is SNHLY and CDR2 is FYNNEI. The DNA for the CDR3 is TGTGCCAGCAGGGGGACAGGGGGCGGTCGACTGTTTTTT. This gives the protein CASRGTGGGRLFF.

This clone appeared once. The chain combines TRBV10-1 with TRBJ2-3, with D possibly matching TRBD1 (6 bases). With 10 bases removed from V and 1 base from J, the gap between germline ends came to 12 bases. Germline V gives CDR1 WNHNN, CDR2 SYGVQD (reference sequence). This CDR3 has 13 residues. Written as DNA, the CDR3 is TGCGCCACCCGAGGGGGAGGCACAGATACGCAGTATTTT. It yields the protein CATRGGGTDTQYF.

The V and J genes are TRBV3-1 (or the pseudogene TRBV3-2) and TRBJ1-2; D is unclear. There are 15 residues in the CDR3. Germline CDR1 is LGHDT and CDR2 is YNNKEL (reference sequence). Between the trimmed V and J ends, which lost 1 base and 6 bases, there was a span of 15 bases. CDR3 region: CASSQVGWGADGYTF. As DNA, the CDR3 is TGTGCCAGCAGCCAAGTGGGATGGGGAGCAGATGGCTACACCTTC.

About this clone itself: The same CDR3 can be traced to other DNA sequences in this sample. The chain couples TRBV9 to TRBJ2-7; the D gene is possibly TRBD1 (5 bases). This CDR3 is built from 14 residues. Germline lookup yields CDR1 SGDLS and CDR2 YYNGEE. Trimming left V 0 bases short and J 1 base short, with 8 bases between. Written as DNA, the CDR3 is TGTGCCAGCAGCGTAGGGGGCAGATCCTACGAGCAGTACTTC. Protein: CASSVGGRSYEQYF. The variable domain in full, with the rest retrieved from reference TRBV9 and TRBJ2-7, is DSGVTQTPKHLITATGQRVTLRCSPRSGDLSVYWYQQSLDQGLQFLIQYYNGEERAKGNILERFSAQQFPDLHSELNLSSLELGDSALYFCASSVGGRSYEQYFGPGTRLTVT.

The chain is built from TRBV10-3 and TRBJ1-2, with D possibly TRBD1 on 5 matching bases. Germline-derived CDR1 and CDR2 are ENHRY and SYGVKD. The germline V and J ends were trimmed by 0 bases and 2 bases, with 7 bases remaining between them. The CDR3 sequence is 14 residues long. CDR3 in DNA: TGTGCCATCAGTGAGTCGGCAGGGAACTATGGCTACACCTTC. It translates to CAISESAGNYGYTF.

The chain combines TRBV3-1 (or the pseudogene TRBV3-2) with TRBJ2-7; TRBD2 matches 13 bases. V lost 4 bases, J lost 4 bases, and 4 bases stayed unmatched. This CDR3 is 15 amino acids long. CDR1 and CDR2 (germline): LGHDT, YNNKEL (reference sequence). CDR3 nucleotides: TGTGCCAGCAGCCCCAGACTAGCGGGAGGATACGAGCAGTACTTC. Amino acid sequence: CASSPRLAGGYEQYF.